This TCR beta chain was recovered during a study of patients and donors after allogeneic stem cell transplantation. In germline, CDR1 is ENHRY, CDR2 SYGVKD. V dropped 11 bases and J dropped 4; count of bases not matched to a gene: 8. This CDR3 spans 14 amino acids. One entry per CDR3 protein, called by TCRdb with MiXCR from the RT-PCR reads. The data hold 100,000 to 120,000 distinct CDR3 sequences, with over 30% observed a single time. The rearrangement joins TRBV10-3 to TRBJ1-1, with 12 bases lining up with TRBD1. This TCR came from a human donor who was either an allogeneic HSCT recipient or a stem cell or donor lymphocyte infusion donor (not recorded which). It is not recorded whose cells these are; they may come from a transplant donor. Sequencing input: blood, either unsorted or a sorted T cell fraction (not recorded which). The CDR3 region is CAVRDRGPGTEAFF. The CDR3 DNA sequence: TGTGCCGTCCGGGACAGGGGGCCGGGCACTGAAGCTTTCTTT.